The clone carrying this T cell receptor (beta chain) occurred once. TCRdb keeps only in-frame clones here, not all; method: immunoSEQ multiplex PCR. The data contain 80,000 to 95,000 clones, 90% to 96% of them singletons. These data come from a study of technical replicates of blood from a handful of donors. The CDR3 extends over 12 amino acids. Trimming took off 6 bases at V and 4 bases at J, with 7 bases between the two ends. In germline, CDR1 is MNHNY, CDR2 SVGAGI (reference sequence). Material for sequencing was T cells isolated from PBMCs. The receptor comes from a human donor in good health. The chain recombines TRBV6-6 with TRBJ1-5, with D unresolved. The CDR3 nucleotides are TGTGCCAGCAGGGAGGAAAATCAGCCCCAGCATTTT. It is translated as CASREENQPQHF.